This T cell receptor (beta chain) was recovered during a study of siplizumab effects on memory and regulatory T cells. Data came from immunoSEQ multiplex PCR; TCRdb stores just in-frame clones and leaves some out. The data contain over 65,000 clones, just over 90% of them seen just once; the ten biggest clones take up about 5%. Points on this clone: Its matching antigen is unknown.

Findings of the study overall: The study found naive T cells seemingly more diverse than memory cells and seemingly major alloresponse contributors. With siplizumab, cumulative frequency of CD4+ memory-derived alloreactive sequences dropped significantly.

Looked up from germline, CDR1 is SGHTA and CDR2 is FQGNSA. Trimming took off 1 base at V and 4 bases at J, with 11 bases between the two ends. This CDR3 region has 15 residues. Material: CD8+ T cells sorted from blood. The chain couples TRBV7-2 to TRBJ1-5, with D possibly being TRBD1 (5 bases). The TCR sequence derives from a human donor in good health. DNA for the CDR3: TGTGCCAGCAGCTTAGTTGCAGGGCCAAATCAGCCCCAGCATTTT. Its translation is CASSLVAGPNQPQHF.